A single T cell receptor beta chain is shown here with its context. Its cognate antigen is unknown. The sample originates from a study of blood T cells in healthy people across ages. Study-level information: Per every two T cells, about one barcoded beta molecule was captured by template switching.

Combining a sample-barcoded 5' primer with a J-beta primer mix, a second PCR ran for 7 to 11 cycles. Any given sample supplied a minimum of 3 million CDR3-containing paired-end reads. A single record per CDR3 protein comes from TCRdb applying MiXCR to the 5' RACE reads. The table has about 1.8 million distinct CDR3 sequences, around half seen once; the top ten hold less than 2.5%. Study conclusions and caveats: Strongly correlated with naive T cell percentage was TCR beta diversity.

The V end was cut by 2 bases, the J end by 4 bases, with 14 bases between. The CDR3 is 16 amino acids. CDR1 and CDR2 from the germline V gene are SEHNR and FQNEAQ (reference sequence). Donation came from healthy Caucasian individuals in Russia who were aged roughly 6 to 95. The sequence was obtained from a woman between 40 and 55 years old in good health. The V and J genes are TRBV7-9 and TRBJ2-2, with D tentatively TRBD1 (5 bases). The source material was blood. CDR3 sequence: CASSLIGGALTGELFF. In DNA form, the CDR3 reads TGTGCCAGCAGCTTAATTGGTGGGGCTCTCACCGGGGAGCTGTTTTTT.